This T cell receptor beta chain was recorded in a study of T cell responses to AZD1222 COVID-19 vaccine. This clone appeared once. This CDR3 comprises 13 residues. With 6 bases clipped from V and 6 bases from J, the junction kept 6 bases outside the gene matches. Germline-derived CDR1 and CDR2 are MNHEY and SVGAGI. Only in-frame clones appear in the TCRdb table, and some are missing; sequencing was by immunoSEQ multiplex PCR. The table includes tens of thousands of clones, about 83% detected once. The sample in question was peripheral blood, obtained 28 days after the second AZD1222 dose. This receptor was taken from an adult who received the AZD1222 COVID-19 vaccine. V usage is TRBV6-5 and J usage is TRBJ1-2; 8 bases line up with TRBD1. This CDR3 reads CASRQTGENGYTF. DNA for the CDR3: TGTGCCAGCAGGCAGACAGGGGAGAATGGCTACACCTTC.